Shown below are 31 T cell receptor beta chains from a single sample sequenced in a study of OX40 agonist ivuxolimab in advanced cancers. This table comes from immunoSEQ multiplex PCR, and its TCRdb copy is limited to in-frame clones, with some not included. The data contain tens of thousands of clones, less than 90% of them singletons. The sample was CD4+ or CD8+ T cells sorted from blood, taken in a trial of the OX40 agonist ivuxolimab. These TCRs come from an adult with an advanced solid tumor such as melanoma, head and neck, liver or kidney cancer.

The CDR3 spells CSAWDEESSGANVLTF. The CDR3 DNA sequence: TGCAGCGCCTGGGACGAAGAGAGCTCTGGGGCCAACGTCCTGACTTTC. This chain connects TRBV29-1 to TRBJ2-6, with D perhaps assigned TRBD1 or TRBD2 (5 bases each). V was clipped by 7 bases and J by 0 bases, with 16 bases between them. Germline V CDR1 and CDR2: SQVTM, ANQGSEA. The CDR3 is 16 amino acids.

The chain carries TRBV25-1 and TRBJ1-1; D may be TRBD1 (6 bases). Germline-derived CDR1 and CDR2 are MGHDK and SYGVNS. The V gene lost 6 bases and the J gene lost 4 bases, with 15 bases spanning the gap. The CDR3 is 14 amino acids. CDR3 region: CASSVSGDSTEAFF. CDR3 in DNA: TGTGCCAGCAGCGTATCAGGGGATTCCACTGAAGCTTTCTTT.

The V gene is TRBV5-4, the J gene TRBJ1-2; 9 bases agree with TRBD1. The germline V gene has CDR1 SGHNT and CDR2 YYREEE (reference sequence). The CDR3 totals 15 residues. With 0 bases clipped from V and 2 bases from J, the junction kept 2 bases outside the gene matches. The CDR3 spells CASSLGQGENYGYTF. The CDR3 DNA reads TGTGCCAGCAGCTTGGGACAGGGGGAAAACTATGGCTACACCTTC.

This chain connects TRBV19 to TRBJ1-1; D is undetermined. This CDR3 spans 13 amino acids. The germline gives CDR1 LNHDA, CDR2 SQIVND (reference sequence). V lost 1 base to trimming and J lost 1 base, with 4 bases between them. In nucleotides, the CDR3 is TGTGCCAGTAGTATAGGGCGGAACACTGAAGCTTTCTTT. Amino acids: CASSIGRNTEAFF.

The rearrangement links TRBV5-3 to TRBJ1-5; TRBD1 is a possible D gene (5 bases). TRBV5-3 is annotated as an ORF whose role is uncertain. Trimming removed 5 bases from V and 0 bases from J, with 15 bases in between. CDR3 length: 16 amino acids. The CDR3 reads CARRTGTVYSNQPQHF. CDR3 nucleotides: TGTGCCAGAAGGACTGGGACCGTATATAGCAATCAGCCCCAGCATTTT.

The J gene is TRBJ1-1, the V gene TRBV5-5; D is unresolved. This CDR3 has 12 residues. Germline V gene sequence: CDR1 SGHKS, CDR2 YYEKEE (reference sequence). The V gene lost 1 base and the J gene lost 3 bases, with 4 bases spanning the gap. DNA for the CDR3: TGTGCCAGCAGCTTGCTTGACACTGAAGCTTTCTTT. It codes for CASSLLDTEAFF.

The gene calls are TRBV4-1 and TRBJ1-1; a possible D gene is TRBD1 (5 bases). Germline V gene data show CDR1 as MGHRA and CDR2 as YSYEKL. The CDR3 totals 16 residues. Between the trimmed V and J ends, which lost 3 bases and 2 bases, there was a span of 16 bases. In DNA form, the CDR3 reads TGCGCCAGCAGCCAGGTACAGGTAAGGGGAAACACTGAAGCTTTCTTT. The encoded protein is CASSQVQVRGNTEAFF.

The V gene is TRBV9, the J gene TRBJ1-1, with TRBD1 identical over 9 bases. This CDR3 has 15 residues. With V trimmed by 2 bases and J by 4 bases, 6 bases remained unmatched. Germline CDR1 SGDLS, CDR2 YYNGEE. The CDR3 reads CASSVTLTGGTEAFF. The DNA of the CDR3 is TGTGCCAGCAGCGTTACGTTGACAGGGGGCACTGAAGCTTTCTTT. Full variable domain (rest looked up from reference TRBV9 and TRBJ1-1): DSGVTQTPKHLITATGQRVTLRCSPRSGDLSVYWYQQSLDQGLQFLIQYYNGEERAKGNILERFSAQQFPDLHSELNLSSLELGDSALYFCASSVTLTGGTEAFFGQGTRLTVV.

This chain links TRBV4-3 with TRBJ2-1; D remains ambiguous. V gave up 1 base and J gave up 9 bases, with 16 bases separating them. CDR3 length: 15 amino acids. Germline values: CDR1 LGHNA, CDR2 YSLEER. The CDR3 is CASSQVDGTYGEQFF. The DNA of the CDR3 is TGCGCCAGCAGCCAAGTCGACGGAACCTACGGTGAGCAGTTCTTC.

The V and J genes are TRBV6-4 and TRBJ2-2; 7 bases agree with TRBD2. There are 13 residues in the CDR3. The ends lost 5 bases at V and 3 bases at J; junction bases unmatched: 0. Per germline, CDR1 MRHNA and CDR2 SNTAGT. The CDR3 here is CASSSGDTGELFF. The CDR3 coding sequence is TGTGCCAGCAGTAGCGGGGACACCGGGGAGCTGTTTTTT.

The gene calls are TRBV12-5 and TRBJ1-2; TRBD1 aligns across 9 bases. The CDR3 extends over 13 amino acids. The germline gives CDR1 LGHNT, CDR2 FRNRAP. The junction had 3 bases not matched to a gene; V was cut back by 4 bases and J by 6 bases. The CDR3, as DNA: TGTGCTAGTGGTTGGCGGACAGGGGATGGCTACACCTTC. This encodes CASGWRTGDGYTF.

This clone occurred a few times. The chain uses TRBV5-3 and TRBJ1-1, with 9 bases aligning to TRBD1. TRBV5-3 is assigned to the ORF class and has an uncertain function. The CDR3 extends over 15 amino acids. V shed 8 bases, J shed 4 bases, and the junction held 12 bases outside the gene matches. CDR3 DNA: TGTGCCAGCAGCCCCAGACAGGGGGGGAGCACTGAAGCTTTCTTT. Protein sequence: CASSPRQGGSTEAFF.

The chain links TRBV9 to TRBJ1-6, with 9 bases aligning to TRBD1. Germline V gives CDR1 SGDLS, CDR2 YYNGEE. V lost 4 bases and J lost 7; bases outside the gene matches: 3. The CDR3 contains 14 residues. The CDR3 here is CASSSGQGNSPLHF. Here the CDR3 DNA reads TGTGCCAGCAGCTCCGGACAGGGGAATTCACCCCTCCACTTT.

The CDR3 protein is CASSPTAGGRETQYF. Written as DNA, the CDR3 is TGTGCCAGCAGCCCAACCGCGGGGGGACGAGAGACCCAGTACTTC. The chain links TRBV7-9 to TRBJ2-5; 8 bases are shared with TRBD2. From germline, CDR1 is SEHNR and CDR2 FQNEAQ (reference sequence). The CDR3 extends over 15 amino acids. Trimming cost V 5 bases and J 4 bases; bases outside gene matches: 9.

The sample holds one count of this clone. V and J are TRBV7-2 and TRBJ1-2; D is ambiguous. The CDR3 covers 12 residues. With 3 bases removed from V and 4 bases from J, the gap between germline ends came to 6 bases. Germline CDR1 and CDR2: SGHTA and FQGNSA. DNA of the CDR3: TGTGCCAGCAGCTTGGTTCCCTATGGCTACACCTTC. Its translation is CASSLVPYGYTF.

The V and J genes are TRBV5-6 and TRBJ2-7; D call uncertain. V was cut by 0 bases and J by 3 bases, with 16 bases left in between. In germline, CDR1 is SGHDT, CDR2 YYEEEE. CDR3 size: 16 residues. The CDR3 DNA sequence: TGTGCCAGCAGCTTGGCCAACGGTGGCAGGCGCTACGAGCAGTACTTC. This encodes CASSLANGGRRYEQYF.

This chain uses TRBV27 with TRBJ1-5; 8 nucleotides line up with TRBD1. The CDR3 has 16 amino acids. V gave up 7 bases and J gave up 6 bases; unmatched junction bases: 14. Germline V gives CDR1 MNHEY, CDR2 SMNVEV (reference sequence). CDR3 sequence (DNA): TGTGCCAGCAAACCTAGCTTAACAGGGGGACTTCAGCCCCAGCATTTT. Translating gives CASKPSLTGGLQPQHF.

This clone turned up a few times. V usage is TRBV14 and J usage is TRBJ2-7, with D possibly TRBD1 on 6 matching bases. CDR1 SGHDN and CDR2 FVKESK come from the germline V gene. Trimming pared 9 bases from V and 4 bases from J, leaving 13 bases between. This CDR3 has 12 amino acids. This CDR3 reads CASSGALYEQYF. CDR3 DNA sequence: TGTGCCAGTTCAGGGGCGCTATACGAGCAGTACTTC.

The chain joins TRBV6-5 to TRBJ2-2; D is unresolved. The CDR3 consists of 14 residues. Trimming removed 10 bases from V and 1 base from J, with 13 bases in between. CDR1 and CDR2 (germline): MNHEY, SVGAGI. CDR3 DNA sequence: TGTGCCATCACCTCCGACTGGAACACCGGGGAGCTGTTTTTT. Protein product: CAITSDWNTGELFF.

V and J are TRBV7-9 and TRBJ2-3, with 8 bases that match TRBD1. The CDR3 loop spans 16 amino acids. Germline CDR1 reads SEHNR; CDR2 reads FQNEAQ (reference sequence). V dropped 5 bases and J dropped 1; count of bases not matched to a gene: 8. The DNA for the CDR3 is TGTGCCAGCAGCGGAAGCAGGGGGCGAGGCACAGATACGCAGTATTTT. This gives the protein CASSGSRGRGTDTQYF.

The chain carries TRBV4-3 and TRBJ2-7, with 10 nucleotides matching TRBD1. CDR1 is LGHNA, CDR2 YSLEER, per germline. The CDR3 loop spans 17 amino acids. V lost 0 bases, J lost 3 bases, and 8 bases stayed unmatched. In nucleotides, the CDR3 is TGCGCCAGCAGCCAAGATTTGCACGGGACAGGGGTCTACGAGCAGTACTTC. It specifies CASSQDLHGTGVYEQYF.

The chain employs TRBV9 and TRBJ1-2; D not certain. The CDR3 length is 12 residues. Germline CDR1 and CDR2: SGDLS and YYNGEE. V was cut by 1 base and J by 8 bases, with 9 bases left in between. CDR3 DNA sequence: TGTGCCAGCAGCGTACAAAGTTACGGCTACACCTTC. This gives the protein CASSVQSYGYTF.

The rearrangement links TRBV9 to TRBJ1-2; 9 nucleotides match TRBD1. This CDR3 spans 14 amino acids. The germline V gene encodes CDR1 SGDLS and CDR2 YYNGEE. V was pared by 4 bases and J by 7 bases, with 8 bases of the junction left unmatched. CDR3 in DNA: TGTGCCAGCAGCCCCTCGGGACAGGGACCTGGCTACACCTTC. This gives the protein CASSPSGQGPGYTF. The entire variable domain, with the rest obtained from reference TRBV9 and TRBJ1-2, is as follows: DSGVTQTPKHLITATGQRVTLRCSPRSGDLSVYWYQQSLDQGLQFLIQYYNGEERAKGNILERFSAQQFPDLHSELNLSSLELGDSALYFCASSPSGQGPGYTFGSGTRLTVV.

The rearrangement links TRBV7-9 to TRBJ1-5; possible D gene TRBD1, 6 bases. The CDR3 sequence is 14 residues long. The germline V and J ends were trimmed by 5 bases and 5 bases, with 13 bases remaining between them. The germline CDR1 and CDR2 sequences are SEHNR and FQNEAQ (reference sequence). The CDR3 DNA sequence: TGTGCCAGCAGCCCGAAGGGGGGCCATCAGCCCCAGCATTTT. It is translated as CASSPKGGHQPQHF.

The genes are TRBV6-1 and TRBJ1-2, with unresolved D. CDR1 is MNHNS, CDR2 SASEGT, per germline. The V end was cut by 7 bases, the J end by 4 bases, with 16 bases between. The CDR3 covers 14 residues. Here the CDR3 reads CASNHLVGTYGYTF. The CDR3 bases are TGTGCCAGCAACCACCTAGTAGGAACCTATGGCTACACCTTC.

The rearrangement uses TRBV9 and TRBJ1-4, with 8 nucleotides matching TRBD1. The CDR3 sequence is 14 residues long. The V and J ends lost 3 bases and 3 bases, in that order; junction bases with no gene match: 1. Per germline, CDR1 SGDLS and CDR2 YYNGEE. CDR3 residues: CASSAGQANEKLFF. The CDR3 DNA reads TGTGCCAGCAGCGCGGGACAGGCTAATGAAAAACTGTTTTTT.

The rearrangement links TRBV15 to TRBJ1-1, with unresolved D. This CDR3 region has 13 residues. Germline CDR1 reads LNHNV; CDR2 reads YYDKDF (reference sequence). The V end lost 5 bases, the J end lost 1 base, and 8 bases lay between the germline ends. CDR3 DNA: TGTGCCACCAGCCTTACTCGGAACACTGAAGCTTTCTTT. Translated, it gives CATSLTRNTEAFF.

CDR3 nucleotides: TGTGCCAGCAGTCACGGGACAGCGAACACCGGGGAGCTGTTTTTT. Translation gives CASSHGTANTGELFF. This rearrangement joins TRBV6-5 to TRBJ2-2, with 7 bases aligning to TRBD1. Per germline, CDR1 MNHEY and CDR2 SVGAGI. The CDR3 extends over 15 amino acids. V lost 5 bases to trimming and J lost 0 bases; unmatched junction nucleotides: 3.

The chain combines TRBV27 with TRBJ1-2; D possibly corresponds to TRBD1 (6 bases). The CDR3 runs 12 residues. Trimming took off 2 bases at V and 6 bases at J, with 7 bases between the two ends. Per germline, CDR1 MNHEY and CDR2 SMNVEV (reference sequence). The CDR3 DNA reads TGTGCCAGCAGTTTAAGGGGGGATGGCTACACCTTC. Encoded protein: CASSLRGDGYTF.

The chain carries TRBV9 and TRBJ2-3; 13 bases line up with TRBD2. CDR1 and CDR2 from the germline V gene are SGDLS and YYNGEE. This CDR3 is built from 18 residues. J gave up 2 bases and V 0 bases, and 6 bases lay outside the gene matches. CDR3 loop: CASSVDQTSGGNTDTQYF. The CDR3 DNA sequence: TGTGCCAGCAGCGTAGACCAGACTAGCGGGGGGAACACAGATACGCAGTATTTT. Drawing the rest from reference TRBV9 and TRBJ2-3, the complete variable domain is DSGVTQTPKHLITATGQRVTLRCSPRSGDLSVYWYQQSLDQGLQFLIQYYNGEERAKGNILERFSAQQFPDLHSELNLSSLELGDSALYFCASSVDQTSGGNTDTQYFGPGTRLTVL.

V usage is TRBV5-1 and J usage is TRBJ2-2, with a possible D match to TRBD1 (6 bases). The germline V and J ends were trimmed by 0 bases and 7 bases, with 16 bases remaining between them. CDR1 and CDR2 (germline): SGHRS, YFSETQ. CDR3 size: 16 residues. The CDR3 reads CASSLATGLGNGELFF. In DNA, the CDR3 is TGCGCCAGCAGCTTGGCAACAGGGTTAGGAAACGGGGAGCTGTTTTTT.